These 22 T cell receptor beta chains came from one sample sequenced in a study of post-analysis software for immune sequencing data. The antigens for these receptors are not known. Findings of the study overall: In patients, about 5 TRBV segments were more frequent than in controls, with TRBV5-6, TRBV5-1 and TRBV20-1 among them.

TCR beta cDNA libraries had unique molecular identifiers. TCRdb reprocessed the PCR reads via MiXCR and lists one record per CDR3 protein. The sample carries roughly 400,000 distinct CDR3 sequences, approximately 38% recorded once. Sequenced sample: blood. The origin of the receptors is a girl aged 2 to 10 with multiple sclerosis.

This chain uses TRBV6-2 or TRBV6-3 with TRBJ1-5; D not certain. V lost 2 bases and J lost 5, with 10 bases in between. Germline CDR1 is MNHEY and CDR2 is SVGEGT. The CDR3 spans 14 residues. CDR3 nucleotides: TGTGCCAGCAGTTACAAGAGTTCGTATCAGCCCCAGCATTTT. Protein sequence: CASSYKSSYQPQHF.

A note on this clonotype: A much larger clone lies one base from this, so it may be a read error. No conserved phenylalanine or tryptophan ends this CDR3, so it is likely a read error. V is TRBV15 and J is TRBJ1-2; no firm D call. Germline V CDR1 and CDR2: LNHNV, YYDKDF (reference sequence). The CDR3 length is 15 residues. The V and J ends lost 0 bases and 4 bases respectively, with 12 bases between them. CDR3 protein: CATSRDYTGTYGYTC. Written as DNA, the CDR3 is TGTGCCACCAGCAGAGATTACACGGGAACCTATGGCTACACCTGC.

V usage is TRBV18 and J usage is TRBJ1-2; D gene ambiguous. The CDR3 is made up of 20 amino acids. V lost 3 bases and J lost 3, with 29 bases in between. CDR1 and CDR2 from the germline V gene are KGHSH and LQKENI. The CDR3 is CASSPSTLGATFGYDYGYTF. For the CDR3, the DNA is TGTGCCAGCTCACCTAGTACTCTGGGAGCCACCTTTGGGTACGACTATGGCTACACCTTC.

This clonotype was picked up a small number of times. The chain uses TRBV7-9 and TRBJ2-1; TRBD1 aligns across 8 bases. In germline, CDR1 is SEHNR, CDR2 FQNEAQ (reference sequence). The V gene end was trimmed by 5 bases and the J gene end by 4 bases; junction bases not matched to a gene: 7. The CDR3 spans 15 residues. The CDR3 bases are TGTGCCAGCAGCCAGGGACAGGCCACATACAATGAGCAGTTCTTC. Amino acid sequence: CASSQGQATYNEQFF.

This sequence joins TRBV29-1 and TRBJ2-5; tentatively, D is TRBD1 or TRBD2 (6 bases each). Germline V gene data show CDR1 as SQVTM and CDR2 as ANQGSEA. V lost 4 bases, J lost 2 bases, and 20 bases lay in between. This CDR3 has 16 amino acids. The CDR3 DNA follows: TGCAGCGTTGCCAAAGGGGGGACCCAGCCGCAAGAGACCCAGTACTTC. Translated: CSVAKGGTQPQETQYF.

This clonotype came up a few times. The gene calls are TRBV29-1 and TRBJ2-3; 9 nucleotides align to TRBD1. Germline CDR1 reads SQVTM; CDR2 reads ANQGSEA. The length of the CDR3 is 13 residues. Trimming cost V 7 bases and J 1 base; bases outside gene matches: 3. The DNA of the CDR3 is TGCAGCGCCTGGGACAGGGGCACAGATACGCAGTATTTT. This gives the protein CSAWDRGTDTQYF.

The count of this clonotype is one. At one boundary the junction diverges from the germline segment, which might be a read error. The chain's CDR3 is CSVEDGWPKNVQYF. CDR3 DNA sequence: TGCAGCGTTGAAGACGGTTGGCCCAAAAACGTTCAGTACTTC. The chain has TRBV29-1 and TRBJ2-4; D is unresolved. Germline values: CDR1 SQVTM, CDR2 ANQGSEA. This CDR3 has 14 amino acids.

V usage is TRBV18 and J usage is TRBJ1-4, with D perhaps TRBD1 (6 bases). Trimming left V 0 bases short and J 8 bases short, with 10 bases between. Germline lookup yields CDR1 KGHSH and CDR2 LQKENI. The CDR3 runs to 14 residues. The CDR3 region has the DNA TGTGCCAGCTCACCACCGCCAGGGGCCGAAAAACTGTTTTTT. It specifies CASSPPPGAEKLFF.

The chain recombines TRBV20-1 with TRBJ1-2; TRBD1 aligns across 7 bases. Per the germline V gene, CDR1 is DFQATT and CDR2 is SNEGSKA (reference sequence). Trimming at V came to 4 bases and at J to 1 base, leaving 6 bases not matched to a gene. This CDR3 is 14 amino acids long. The CDR3 is CSAKWTGINYGYTF. In DNA form, the CDR3 reads TGCAGTGCTAAGTGGACAGGTATTAACTATGGCTACACCTTC.

This sequence joins TRBV20-1 and TRBJ2-3; 8 nucleotides agree with TRBD1. This CDR3 has 14 amino acids. The J segment lost 3 bases and the V segment lost 2 bases, leaving 4 bases of the junction unmatched. CDR1 and CDR2 from the germline V gene are DFQATT and SNEGSKA (reference sequence). CDR3 sequence (DNA): TGCAGTGCTAGAAAGACAGGGGCAACAGATACGCAGTATTTT. Residues: CSARKTGATDTQYF.

This clonotype was detected only a few times. The chain carries TRBV20-1 and TRBJ1-6, with D uncertain. V shed 5 bases and J shed 2 bases, with 10 bases lying between them. The CDR3 is 14 residues long. Per germline, CDR1 DFQATT and CDR2 SNEGSKA (reference sequence). CDR3 in amino acids: CSAPPGAYNSPLHF. CDR3 in DNA: TGCAGTGCTCCCCCCGGGGCCTATAATTCACCCCTCCACTTT.

V and J are TRBV5-1 and TRBJ1-1; maybe TRBD1 (6 bases). Between the trimmed V and J ends, which lost 0 bases and 4 bases, there was a span of 16 bases. Germline V gene lookup returns CDR1 SGHRS and CDR2 YFSETQ. This CDR3 has 16 amino acids. The CDR3 loop reads CASSLGLRGGVTEAFF. The CDR3 DNA reads as TGCGCCAGCAGCTTGGGCCTCAGGGGAGGCGTCACTGAAGCTTTCTTT.

The gene calls are TRBV2 and TRBJ2-7; D uncertain. Near its end, the DNA agrees better with TRBJ2-5, so the J call may be wrong. There are 14 residues in the CDR3. CDR1 SNHLY and CDR2 FYNNEI come from the germline V gene. The CDR3 region is CASSGEQLQETQYF. Here the CDR3 DNA reads TGTGCCAGCAGTGGGGAACAGTTACAAGAGACCCAGTACTTC.

J is TRBJ2-7 and V is TRBV28; 7 bases fit TRBD2. Unmatched junction bases numbered 11, after V lost 3 bases and J lost 3 bases. CDR3 length equals 16 residues. Germline loops: CDR1 MDHEN, CDR2 SYDVKM. The CDR3 coding sequence is TGTGCCAGCAGTTTTGGCAGAAGGGAGGGGAGCTACGAGCAGTACTTC. Amino acid sequence: CASSFGRREGSYEQYF.

Only a few counts were recorded for this clonotype. This chain links TRBV20-1 with TRBJ2-1, with TRBD2 identical over 9 bases. V shed 0 bases, J shed 2 bases, and the junction held 14 bases outside the gene matches. The germline V gene has CDR1 DFQATT and CDR2 SNEGSKA (reference sequence). This CDR3 has 19 amino acids. CDR3 sequence (DNA): TGCAGTGCTAGAGACGGCGGGAGGGCCGGTACGGGCGCCTACAATGAGCAGTTCTTC. Encoded protein: CSARDGGRAGTGAYNEQFF.

This sequence joins TRBV7-3 and TRBJ2-1, with 7 bases lining up with TRBD2. From germline, CDR1 is SGHTA and CDR2 FQGTGA. With V trimmed by 2 bases and J by 9 bases, 4 bases remained unmatched. This CDR3 comprises 13 residues. The CDR3 spells CASSLPGRGEQFF. CDR3 coding DNA: TGTGCCAGCAGCTTACCAGGGAGGGGTGAGCAGTTCTTC.

The V gene is TRBV7-6, the J gene TRBJ1-6; D call uncertain. CDR1 SGHVS and CDR2 FNYEAQ come from the germline V gene. Between the trimmed V and J ends, which lost 3 bases and 8 bases, there was a span of 11 bases. The CDR3 is made up of 14 amino acids. CDR3 residues: CASSFSRSDSPLHF. In nucleotides, the CDR3 is TGTGCCAGCAGCTTTTCCAGGTCTGATTCACCCCTCCACTTT.

This clonotype came up a few times. The chain employs TRBV12-3 or TRBV12-4 and TRBJ2-5; D gene ambiguous. This CDR3 contains 12 residues. The V end was cut by 0 bases, the J end by 5 bases, with 4 bases between. CDR3: CASSLAWETQYF. The DNA of the CDR3 is TGTGCCAGCAGTTTAGCTTGGGAGACCCAGTACTTC.

This clonotype has a handful of counts. CDR3 loop: CAISQGQQPQHF. The DNA of the CDR3 is TGTGCCATCAGCCAGGGACAGCAGCCCCAGCATTTT. The chain has TRBV10-3 and TRBJ1-5; TRBD1 matches 7 bases. The J segment lost 7 bases and the V segment lost 6 bases, leaving 3 bases of the junction unmatched. The V gene's germline CDR1 is ENHRY and CDR2 SYGVKD. This CDR3 spans 12 amino acids.

The chain recombines TRBV6-5 with TRBJ1-2; possibly TRBD1 for D (6 bases). The germline gives CDR1 MNHEY, CDR2 SVGAGI. V shed 0 bases and J shed 6 bases, with 17 bases lying between them. The CDR3 consists of 16 residues. The CDR3 spells CASSYSRGGQLDGYTF. The DNA for the CDR3 is TGTGCCAGCAGTTACTCGAGAGGGGGTCAACTCGATGGCTACACCTTC.

The chain is built from TRBV11-2 and TRBJ2-5; 9 nucleotides match TRBD2. TRBJ2-7 explains the end of the DNA better; the J call may be wrong. This CDR3 spans 16 amino acids. Germline CDR1 is SGHAT and CDR2 is FQNNGV. The CDR3 loop is CASSPPTLSGSYEQYF. CDR3 sequence (DNA): TGTGCCAGCAGCCCCCCGACTCTTAGCGGGAGTTACGAGCAGTACTTC.

In regard to this clonotype: A much larger clone lies a single base off, so this may be a read error. The chain joins TRBV10-3 to TRBJ2-3; D remains unclear. The CDR3 extends over 13 amino acids. Germline V gene lookup returns CDR1 ENHRY and CDR2 SYGVKD. The V end was cut by 0 bases, the J end by 6 bases, with 7 bases between. The CDR3 DNA sequence: TGTGCCATCAGTGAGTCGGTAGGTGATACGCAGTATTTT. Translating gives CAISESVGDTQYF.